These T cell receptor beta chains were read from a single sample in a study of T cell responses to AZD1222 COVID-19 vaccine. The table came from immunoSEQ multiplex PCR; TCRdb's copy has only in-frame clones and leaves some out. Among roughly 150,000 clones, 90% were seen once, and the ten largest hold 1.5% to 2%. The source material was peripheral blood, sampled on day 0 of AZD1222 vaccination. The receptors originated from an adult in good health. CDR3s include the opening cysteine and the closing phenylalanine or tryptophan. Each record gives: D gene, J gene, V gene, CDR3 protein. The D gene is left open where the match is weak.

>.|TRBJ2-1|TRBV6-5
CASNAGTTYNEQFF
>TRBD1|TRBJ1-5|TRBV7-9
CASSSGGIAVQPQHF
>.|TRBJ1-5|TRBV5-1
CASSLEPSNQPQHF
>.|TRBJ2-5|TRBV19
CASSRPGQETQYF
>.|TRBJ1-3|TRBV6-2/TRBV6-3
CASSGGYGNTIYF
>TRBD1|TRBJ1-5|TRBV10-3
CAISEGDSSNQPQHF
>.|TRBJ1-6|TRBV5-4
CASSLGLGKGSPLHF
>TRBD2|TRBJ2-7|TRBV5-1
CASSLGPRLAGVYEQYF
>.|TRBJ2-3|TRBV6-4
CASSLMGAFTDTQYF
>.|TRBJ2-6|TRBV28
CASSFGASGANVLTF
>.|TRBJ2-7|TRBV6-5
CASTSGSAGSYEQYF
>.|TRBJ1-2|TRBV19
CASSQTGPQSSGYTF
>.|TRBJ1-1|TRBV7-9
CASSDKGSDEAFF
>.|TRBJ1-2|TRBV7-8
CASSLRGSNYGYTF
>.|TRBJ2-7|TRBV6-5
CASSYSIRDDYEQYF
>.|TRBJ1-5|TRBV18
CASSPDRSSNQPQHF
>TRBD2|TRBJ2-2|TRBV6-6
CASSNSGSLSTGELFF
>.|TRBJ2-5|TRBV28
CASSRASRERGETQYF
>.|TRBJ1-1|TRBV19
CASSRGSTNTEAFF
>.|TRBJ2-3|TRBV28
CASTPPDGVQGDTQYF
>.|TRBJ1-5|TRBV19
CASSQHGKGRNNQPQHF
>TRBD1|TRBJ2-1|TRBV23-1
CASSPPLDRGLNEQFF
>TRBD1|TRBJ2-7|TRBV5-1
CASSWGQGYEQYF
>.|TRBJ1-5|TRBV6-2/TRBV6-3
CASSLSAYSNQPQHF
>.|TRBJ1-5|TRBV7-8
CASSLDVRSNGNQPQHF
>.|TRBJ1-4|TRBV10-3
CAISLLLSEKLFF
>.|TRBJ2-3|TRBV7-3
CASSRSSTDTQYF
>.|TRBJ2-3|TRBV24-1
CATSDLNAGRDTQYF
>.|TRBJ1-2|TRBV7-2
CASSLITSYGYTF
>TRBD2|TRBJ2-3|TRBV28
CASSFRGLAGVADTQYF
>.|TRBJ1-1|TRBV7-9
CASSSLRGRDTEAFF
>.|TRBJ2-7|TRBV20-1
CSASIGISYEQYF
>.|TRBJ2-7|TRBV5-6
CASSFGYEQYF
>TRBD1|TRBJ2-2|TRBV5-1
CASSPGQGFTGELFF
>.|TRBJ1-1|TRBV15
CATSRGGTRWVLTEAFF
>.|TRBJ2-7|TRBV28
CASSLMGYEQYF
>TRBD2|TRBJ2-1|TRBV7-6
CASSSGLAAPFYNEQFF
>.|TRBJ1-1|TRBV7-3
CASSPHRVASNTEAFF
>.|TRBJ1-6|TRBV7-2
CASSLPVLNSPLHF
>.|TRBJ2-2|TRBV9
CASSVKLGPTGELFF
>.|TRBJ1-2|TRBV10-3
CAIRGGAYGYTF
>.|TRBJ1-5|TRBV5-1
CASSPAGDGNQPQHF
>TRBD1|TRBJ2-3|TRBV9
CASSETGSRGRSTDTQYF
>.|TRBJ1-2|TRBV27
CASSFMTGIGYTF
>TRBD2|TRBJ2-3|TRBV30
CAWSPLAGGRDTQYF
>TRBD2|TRBJ2-7|TRBV28
CASSSPQTSSRYEQYF
>.|TRBJ2-7|TRBV7-3
CASSLIGGAEQYF
>.|TRBJ2-3|TRBV7-6
CASSLAPNTDTQYF
>.|TRBJ1-2|TRBV27
CASSLSPQVYGYTF
>.|TRBJ1-1|TRBV27
CASSLLGRENTEAFF
>TRBD2|TRBJ2-3|TRBV7-2
CASSPLAGGWDTQYF
>.|TRBJ2-7|TRBV6-5
CASSYGQGTYEQYF
>.|TRBJ1-2|TRBV11-2
CASSFARVAGYTF
>.|TRBJ1-1|TRBV24-1
CATSDFGSTEAFF
>TRBD2|TRBJ2-1|TRBV24-1
CATSDTLAGGQFF
>TRBD2|TRBJ2-3|TRBV19
CASSITLLAGGTDTQYF
>.|TRBJ1-1|TRBV27
CASLKGVNTEAFF
>TRBD2|TRBJ2-5|TRBV28
CASSPPPGLAGETQYF
>TRBD2|TRBJ2-1|TRBV11-3
CASSPRTSGAYNEQFF
>TRBD2|TRBJ2-1|TRBV7-9
CASSSEGLALFF